These 8 T cell receptor beta chains were sequenced from one sample in a study of human T cells and chemical hapten exposure. Sample time point: patch test 2, 6 weeks after DPC sensitization. Stated treatment: therapeutic diphenylcyclopropenone sensitization with weekly scalp DPC. TCRdb re-derived calls from the RACE reads in MiXCR, one entry per CDR3 protein. The sample consists of under 100,000 distinct CDR3 sequences, 9.5% to 12% of them appearing once. Sequencing was performed on whole blood, taken in connection with sensitization to the hapten diphenylcyclopropenone (DPC). Source of these receptors: a middle-aged woman with alopecia areata. Some clones in this sample may be carry-over from other donors' samples.

The sample holds many counts of this clonotype. The chain is built from TRBV3-1 and TRBJ1-2, with D uncertain. There are 15 residues in the CDR3. Per the germline V gene, CDR1 is LGHDT and CDR2 is YNNKEL (reference sequence). The V and J ends lost 0 bases and 6 bases respectively, with 14 bases between them. This CDR3 is CASSQDPRTDHGYTF. The CDR3 coding sequence is TGTGCCAGCAGCCAAGATCCTAGGACGGACCATGGCTACACCTTC.

This clonotype turned up a few times. The chain uses TRBV29-1 and TRBJ1-3; unclear D gene. The germline gives CDR1 SQVTM, CDR2 ANQGSEA. The CDR3 runs 14 residues. Trimming shortened V by 3 bases and J by 3 bases, and 12 bases separated the two germline ends. The chain's CDR3 is CSVDMSGSGNTIYF. CDR3 DNA sequence: TGCAGCGTTGATATGTCGGGGAGTGGAAACACCATATATTTT.

This clonotype was seen ten or more times. The gene calls are TRBV7-9 and TRBJ1-6; 7 bases are shared with TRBD1. Per the germline V gene, CDR1 is SEHNR and CDR2 is FQNEAQ (reference sequence). CDR3 length: 15 amino acids. V lost 5 bases, J lost 4 bases, and 5 bases stayed unmatched. In DNA form, the CDR3 reads TGTGCCAGCAGCCCAGGACAGGCATATAATTCACCCCTCCACTTT. Protein: CASSPGQAYNSPLHF.

This clonotype was counted ten times or more. The rearrangement joins TRBV2 to TRBJ1-5; TRBD1 might be the D (5 bases). Germline V gene sequence: CDR1 SNHLY, CDR2 FYNNEI. The CDR3 extends over 16 amino acids. V was clipped by 0 bases and J by 6 bases, with 15 bases between them. The CDR3 DNA reads TGTGCCAGCAGTGAAGCGCAGACAGTTGGTCGTCAGCCCCAGCATTTT. Translated: CASSEAQTVGRQPQHF. Using reference TRBV2 and TRBJ1-5 for the parts outside the CDR3, the full variable domain is EPEVTQTPSHQVTQMGQEVILRCVPISNHLYFYWYRQILGQKVEFLVSFYNNEISEKSEIFDDQFSVERPDGSNFTLKIRSTKLEDSAMYFCASSEAQTVGRQPQHFGDGTRLSIL.

In this sample, this clonotype turned up many times. This chain joins TRBV20-1 and TRBJ1-2; TRBD1 matches at 8 bases. The germline CDR1 and CDR2 sequences are DFQATT and SNEGSKA (reference sequence). V trimming: 4 bases; J trimming: 8 bases; junction bases outside the gene matches: 12. The CDR3 spans 14 residues. CDR3 in amino acids: CSAIRDRLTGGYTF. The CDR3 DNA is TGCAGTGCTATCCGGGACAGGCTTACCGGGGGCTACACCTTC.

The chain is built from TRBV6-2 or TRBV6-3 and TRBJ2-4; D is ambiguous. Trimming took off 2 bases at V and 15 bases at J, with 11 bases between the two ends. Looked up from germline, CDR1 is MNHEY and CDR2 is SVGEGT. The CDR3 covers 11 residues. The CDR3 DNA follows: TGTGCCAGCAGTTACGGAACTGCGCGGTACTTC. Its protein product is CASSYGTARYF.

The genes are TRBV7-6 and TRBJ2-2; TRBD1 matches 9 bases. The length of the CDR3 is 15 residues. V was clipped by 1 base and J by 7 bases; unmatched bases: 4. Germline V gives CDR1 SGHVS, CDR2 FNYEAQ. CDR3 in amino acids: CASSLVGQGIGELFF. In DNA, the CDR3 is TGTGCCAGCAGCTTAGTTGGACAGGGGATCGGGGAGCTGTTTTTT. The entire variable domain, with the rest obtained from reference TRBV7-6 and TRBJ2-2, is as follows: GAGVSQSPRYKVTKRGQDVALRCDPISGHVSLYWYRQALGQGPEFLTYFNYEAQQDKSGLPNDRFSAERPEGSISTLTIQRTEQRDSAMYRCASSLVGQGIGELFFGEGSRLTVL.

At least ten counts were recorded for this clonotype. The chain is built from TRBV3-1 and TRBJ1-5, with D maybe TRBD1 (5 bases). V dropped 0 bases and J dropped 4 bases, with 7 bases sitting between them. CDR3 length: 14 amino acids. Per germline, CDR1 LGHDT and CDR2 YNNKEL (reference sequence). The chain's CDR3 is CASSQDRGNQPQHF. CDR3 DNA: TGTGCCAGCAGCCAAGATCGGGGGAATCAGCCCCAGCATTTT.